This TCR beta chain was recovered during a study of T-cell memory formation after mild COVID-19. TCRdb processed the 5' RACE reads anew with MiXCR; each CDR3 protein has one entry. Among hundreds of thousands of distinct CDR3 sequences, roughly an eighth were seen once, and the ten largest hold around a fifth. The germline V gene has CDR1 SSHAT and CDR2 FNYEAQ (reference sequence). CDR3 length equals 12 residues. This clonotype was obtained from a man between 18 and 29 years old who had mild COVID-19 (a few samples of this study predate the infection). Cell type and time point are not known. Sequences were obtained from PBMCs or a T cell subset sorted from them (not recorded which). This rearrangement joins TRBV7-7 to TRBJ2-3, with D perhaps matching TRBD1 or TRBD2 (6 bases each). CDR3 loop: CAVGGPPDTQYF. The CDR3 DNA reads TGTGCTGTCGGGGGCCCCCCAGATACGCAGTATTTT.